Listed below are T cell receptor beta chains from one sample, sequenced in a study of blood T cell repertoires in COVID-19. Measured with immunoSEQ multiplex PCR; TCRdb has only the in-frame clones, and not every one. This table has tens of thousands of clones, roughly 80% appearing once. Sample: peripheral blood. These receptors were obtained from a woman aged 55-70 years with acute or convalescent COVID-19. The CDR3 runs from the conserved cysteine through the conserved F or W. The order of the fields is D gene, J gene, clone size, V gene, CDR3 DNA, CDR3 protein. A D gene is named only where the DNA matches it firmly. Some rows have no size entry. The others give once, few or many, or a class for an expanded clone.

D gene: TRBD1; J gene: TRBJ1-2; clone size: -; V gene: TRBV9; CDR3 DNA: TGTGCCAGCAGCCCAACGGTCACAGGGGAGTATGGCTACACCTTC; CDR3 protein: CASSPTVTGEYGYTF
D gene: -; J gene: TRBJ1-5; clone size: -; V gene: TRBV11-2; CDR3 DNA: TGTGCCAGCAGCTTAGGAGGGGGGGGGTTCAATCAGCCCCAGCATTTT; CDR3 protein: CASSLGGGGFNQPQHF
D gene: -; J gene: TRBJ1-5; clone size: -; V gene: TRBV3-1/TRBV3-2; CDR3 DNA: TGTGCCAGCAGCAATCAGGGAAAACAGCCCCAGCATTTT; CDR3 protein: CASSNQGKQPQHF
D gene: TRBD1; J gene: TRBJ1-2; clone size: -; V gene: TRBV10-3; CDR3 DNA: TGTGCCATCAGTGTTGGGGACAGAGCGTATGGCTACACCTTC; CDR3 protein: CAISVGDRAYGYTF
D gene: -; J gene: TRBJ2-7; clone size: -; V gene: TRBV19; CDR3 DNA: TGTGCCAGTTCCCGGGGGTACGTCTACGAGCAGTACTTC; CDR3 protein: CASSRGYVYEQYF
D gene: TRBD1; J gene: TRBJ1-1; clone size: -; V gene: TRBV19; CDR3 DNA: TGTGCCAGTACAGGACGACAGGGTGGGTTTCGGAACACTGAAGCTTTCTTT; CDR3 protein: CASTGRQGGFRNTEAFF
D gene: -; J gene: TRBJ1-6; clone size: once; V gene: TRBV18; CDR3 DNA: TGTGCCAGCTCGCTTACCAGGGGAGATTCACCCCTCCACTTT; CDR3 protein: CASSLTRGDSPLHF
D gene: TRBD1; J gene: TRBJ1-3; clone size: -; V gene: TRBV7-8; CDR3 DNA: TGTGCCAGCAGCCTTGACAGGGTTGATGGAAACACCATATATTTT; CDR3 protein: CASSLDRVDGNTIYF
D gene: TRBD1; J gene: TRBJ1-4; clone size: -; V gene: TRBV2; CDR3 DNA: TGTGCCAGCAGAATAAGGGGGCTTCAGAATGAAAAACTGTTTTTT; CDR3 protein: CASRIRGLQNEKLFF
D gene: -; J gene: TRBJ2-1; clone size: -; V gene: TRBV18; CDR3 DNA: TGTGCCAGCTCACCACCCGCTTTATTTTTCGGGACAAGGTCGTACAATGAGCAGTTCTTC; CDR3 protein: CASSPPALFFGTRSYNEQFF
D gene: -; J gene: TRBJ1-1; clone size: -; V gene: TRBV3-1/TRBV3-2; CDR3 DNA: TGTGCCAGCAGCCAAGTTCGGACTGAAGCTTTCTTT; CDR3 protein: CASSQVRTEAFF
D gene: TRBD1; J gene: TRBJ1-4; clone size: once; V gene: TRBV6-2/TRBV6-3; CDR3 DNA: TGTGCCAGCAGTTACTCGACAGGGGGCAGAGAAAAACTGTTTTTT; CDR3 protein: CASSYSTGGREKLFF
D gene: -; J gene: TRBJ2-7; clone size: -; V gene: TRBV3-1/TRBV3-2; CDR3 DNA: TGTGCCAGCAGCCAAGGAGTCATCGTATCCTACGAGCAGTACTTC; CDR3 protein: CASSQGVIVSYEQYF
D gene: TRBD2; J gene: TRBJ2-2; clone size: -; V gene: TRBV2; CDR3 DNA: TGTGCCGGGGCGGGGGGCCCGAACACCGGGGAGCTGTTTTTT; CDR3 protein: CAGAGGPNTGELFF
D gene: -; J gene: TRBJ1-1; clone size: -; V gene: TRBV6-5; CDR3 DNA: TGTGCCAGCAATACACAGGTTCCGGGCACTGAAGCTTTCTTT; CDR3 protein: CASNTQVPGTEAFF
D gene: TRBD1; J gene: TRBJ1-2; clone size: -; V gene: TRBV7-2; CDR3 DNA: TGTGCCAGCAGCTTAATGGGGACAGGACAAAATAGCTATGGCTACACCTTC; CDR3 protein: CASSLMGTGQNSYGYTF
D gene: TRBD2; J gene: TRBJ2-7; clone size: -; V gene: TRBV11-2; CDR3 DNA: TGTGCCAGCAGCTTACGCGGGACTAGCGGGAGGAGCTCCTACGAGCAGTACTTC; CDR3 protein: CASSLRGTSGRSSYEQYF
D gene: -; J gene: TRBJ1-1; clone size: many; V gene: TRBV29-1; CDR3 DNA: TGCAGCGTTAGACAGGTGAACACTGAAGCTTTCTTT; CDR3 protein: CSVRQVNTEAFF
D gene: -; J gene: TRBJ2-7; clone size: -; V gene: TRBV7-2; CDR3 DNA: TGTGCCAGCAGCTCTACGACAAATTCCTACGAGCAGTACTTC; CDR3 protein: CASSSTTNSYEQYF
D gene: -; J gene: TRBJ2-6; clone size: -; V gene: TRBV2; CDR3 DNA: TGTGCCAGCAATCGAGGGGGCTCTGGGGCCAACGTCCTGACTTTC; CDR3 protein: CASNRGGSGANVLTF
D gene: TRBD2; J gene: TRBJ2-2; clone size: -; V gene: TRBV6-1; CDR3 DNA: TGTGCCAGCAGTGAAGGATCGGCGGGAGTATTCACCGGGGAGCTGTTTTTT; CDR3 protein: CASSEGSAGVFTGELFF
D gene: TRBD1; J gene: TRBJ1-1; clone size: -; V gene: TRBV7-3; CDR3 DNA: TGTGCCAGCAGCTTAACTGCGACAGGGGCTTTTGAAGCTTTCTTT; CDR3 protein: CASSLTATGAFEAFF
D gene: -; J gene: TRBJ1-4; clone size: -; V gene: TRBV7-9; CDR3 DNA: TGTGCCAGCAGCTCGCTAGGCCGGGGGTTTTCAACTAATGAAAAACTGTTTTTT; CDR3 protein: CASSSLGRGFSTNEKLFF
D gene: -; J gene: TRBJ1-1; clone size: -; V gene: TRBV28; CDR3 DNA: TGTGCCAGCTCCAGGATCATGAACACTGAAGCTTTCTTT; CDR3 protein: CASSRIMNTEAFF
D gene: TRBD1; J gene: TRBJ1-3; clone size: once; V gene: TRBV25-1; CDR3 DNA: TGTGCCAGCGGACAGGTCTCTGGAAACACCATATATTTT; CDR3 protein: CASGQVSGNTIYF
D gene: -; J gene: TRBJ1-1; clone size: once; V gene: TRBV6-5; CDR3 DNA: TGTGCCAGCAGTTTGAGGACTGAAGCTTTCTTT; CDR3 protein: CASSLRTEAFF
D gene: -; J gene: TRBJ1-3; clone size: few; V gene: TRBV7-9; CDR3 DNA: TGTGCCAGCAGCCCCGGGACAACTGGAAACACCATATATTTT; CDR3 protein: CASSPGTTGNTIYF
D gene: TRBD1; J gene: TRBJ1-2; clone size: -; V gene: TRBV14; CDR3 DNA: TGTGCCAGCAGCCAAGGAAACAGGGGGCCGTCCTATGGCTACACCTTC; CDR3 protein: CASSQGNRGPSYGYTF
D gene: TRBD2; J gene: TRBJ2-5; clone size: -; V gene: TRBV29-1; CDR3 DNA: TGCAGCGTTGATAGCGGGAAACGAGAGACCCAGTACTTC; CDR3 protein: CSVDSGKRETQYF
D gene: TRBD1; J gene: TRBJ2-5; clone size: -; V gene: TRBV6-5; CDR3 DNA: TGTGCCAGCAGTTACCCCCAAAGGACAGGGGGGACCCAGTACTTC; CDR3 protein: CASSYPQRTGGTQYF
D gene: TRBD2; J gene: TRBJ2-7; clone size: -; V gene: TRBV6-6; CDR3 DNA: TGTGCCAGCAGTTACCGTGCGGGAGGGCCCCACGAGCAGTACTTC; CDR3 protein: CASSYRAGGPHEQYF
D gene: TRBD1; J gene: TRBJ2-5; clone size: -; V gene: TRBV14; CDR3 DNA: TGTGCCAGCAGCAGACGTTCCGGGACAGGGAAAGAGACCCAGTACTTC; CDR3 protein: CASSRRSGTGKETQYF
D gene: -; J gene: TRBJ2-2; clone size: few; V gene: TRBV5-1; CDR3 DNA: TGCGCCAGCAGCTTGGCCCTATCCGGGGAGCTGTTTTTT; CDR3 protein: CASSLALSGELFF
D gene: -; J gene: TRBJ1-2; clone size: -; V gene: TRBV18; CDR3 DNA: TGTGCCAGCTCACCACCGGGCCGGTCCTATGGCTACACCTTC; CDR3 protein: CASSPPGRSYGYTF
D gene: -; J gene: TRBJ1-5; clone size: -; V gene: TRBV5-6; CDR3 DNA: TGTGCCAGCAGCCCCGGAGGGGTAAATCAGCCCCAGCATTTT; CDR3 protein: CASSPGGVNQPQHF
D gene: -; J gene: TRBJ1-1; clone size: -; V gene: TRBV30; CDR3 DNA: TGTGCCTGGAGTGAACAGCAGGGGAGTGCGGCTTTCTTT; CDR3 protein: CAWSEQQGSAAFF
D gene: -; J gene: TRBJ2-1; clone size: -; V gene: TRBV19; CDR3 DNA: TGTGCCAGTAGTATAGGGCAGGGGAATTTCAATGAGCAGTTCTTC; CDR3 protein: CASSIGQGNFNEQFF
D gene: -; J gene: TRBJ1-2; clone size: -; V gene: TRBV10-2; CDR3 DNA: TGCGCCAGCAGTGAGGGTATCGGCTATGGCTACACCTTC; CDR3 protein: CASSEGIGYGYTF
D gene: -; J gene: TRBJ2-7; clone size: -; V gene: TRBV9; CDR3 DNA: TGTGCCAGCAGCGGGAGGGCCGAGGTGGGGGAGCAGTACTTC; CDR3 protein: CASSGRAEVGEQYF
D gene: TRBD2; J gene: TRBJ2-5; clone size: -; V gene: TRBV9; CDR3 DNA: TGTGCCAGCAGCGGGCGGGAGGGCCAGTACTTC; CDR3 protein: CASSGREGQYF
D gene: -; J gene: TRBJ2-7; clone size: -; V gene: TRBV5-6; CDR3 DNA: TGTGCCAGCAGCAAAAAGCGCTACGAGCAGTACTTC; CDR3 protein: CASSKKRYEQYF
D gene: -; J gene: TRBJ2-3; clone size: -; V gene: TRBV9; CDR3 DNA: TGTGCCAGCAGCGTAGAGGTTACCGGGGCGCAGTATTTT; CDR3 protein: CASSVEVTGAQYF
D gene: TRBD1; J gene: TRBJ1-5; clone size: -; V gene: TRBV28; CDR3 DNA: TGTGCCAGCAGTTTCAAATTAGAAGGGGGCGATCAGCCCCAGCATTTT; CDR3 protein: CASSFKLEGGDQPQHF
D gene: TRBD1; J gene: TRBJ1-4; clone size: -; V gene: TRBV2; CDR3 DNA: TGTGCCAGCAGTGAAGAGGGGGCGCAGGGTAATGAAAAACTGTTTTTT; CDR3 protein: CASSEEGAQGNEKLFF
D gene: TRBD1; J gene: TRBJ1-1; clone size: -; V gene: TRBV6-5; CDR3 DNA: TGTGCCAGCAGGCGAACAGGGGCCCGAAACACTGAAGCTTTCTTT; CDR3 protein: CASRRTGARNTEAFF
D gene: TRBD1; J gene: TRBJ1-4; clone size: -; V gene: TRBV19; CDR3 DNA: TGTGCCAGTAAACCCCTAACAGGGGCAACTAATGAAAAACTGTTTTTT; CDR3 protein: CASKPLTGATNEKLFF